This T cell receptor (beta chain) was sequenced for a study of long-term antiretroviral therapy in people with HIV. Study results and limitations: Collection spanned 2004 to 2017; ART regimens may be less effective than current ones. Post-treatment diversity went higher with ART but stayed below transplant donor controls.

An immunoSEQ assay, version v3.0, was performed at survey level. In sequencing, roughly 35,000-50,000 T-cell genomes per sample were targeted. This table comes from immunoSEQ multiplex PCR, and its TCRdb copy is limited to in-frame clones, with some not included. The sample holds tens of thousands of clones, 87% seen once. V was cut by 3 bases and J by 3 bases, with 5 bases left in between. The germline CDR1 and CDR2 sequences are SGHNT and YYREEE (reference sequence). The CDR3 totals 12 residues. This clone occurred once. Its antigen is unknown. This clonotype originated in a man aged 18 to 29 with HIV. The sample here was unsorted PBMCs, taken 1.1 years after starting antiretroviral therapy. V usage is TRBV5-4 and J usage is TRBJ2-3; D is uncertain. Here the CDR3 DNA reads TGTGCCAGCAGCTCTCGGACAGATACGCAGTATTTT. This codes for CASSSRTDTQYF. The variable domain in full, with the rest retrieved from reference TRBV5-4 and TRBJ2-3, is ETGVTQSPTHLIKTRGQQVTLRCSSQSGHNTVSWYQQALGQGPQFIFQYYREEENGRGNFPPRFSGLQFPNYSSELNVNALELDDSALYLCASSSRTDTQYFGPGTRLTVL.